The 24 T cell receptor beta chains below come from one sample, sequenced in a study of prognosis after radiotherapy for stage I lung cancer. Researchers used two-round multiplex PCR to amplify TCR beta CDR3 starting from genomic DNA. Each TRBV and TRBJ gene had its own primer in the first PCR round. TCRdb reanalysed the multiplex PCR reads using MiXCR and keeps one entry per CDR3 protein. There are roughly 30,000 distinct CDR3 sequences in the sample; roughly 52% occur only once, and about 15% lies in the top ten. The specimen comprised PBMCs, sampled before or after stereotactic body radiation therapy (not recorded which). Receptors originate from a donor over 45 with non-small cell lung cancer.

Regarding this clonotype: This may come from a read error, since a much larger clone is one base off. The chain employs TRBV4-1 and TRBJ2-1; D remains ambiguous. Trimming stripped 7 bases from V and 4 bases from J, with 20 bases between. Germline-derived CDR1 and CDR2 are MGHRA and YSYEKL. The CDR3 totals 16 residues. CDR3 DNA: TGCGCCAGCATCCAGGTGGACCTGATAGCATACAATGAGCAGTTCTTC. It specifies CASIQVDLIAYNEQFF.

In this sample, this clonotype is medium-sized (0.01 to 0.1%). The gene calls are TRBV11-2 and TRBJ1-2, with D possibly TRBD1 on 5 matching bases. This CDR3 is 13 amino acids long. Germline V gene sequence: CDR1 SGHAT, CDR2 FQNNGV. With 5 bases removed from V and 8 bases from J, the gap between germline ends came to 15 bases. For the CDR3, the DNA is TGTGCCAGCAGCCCCCGGACATTCCTAGGCTACACCTTC. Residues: CASSPRTFLGYTF.

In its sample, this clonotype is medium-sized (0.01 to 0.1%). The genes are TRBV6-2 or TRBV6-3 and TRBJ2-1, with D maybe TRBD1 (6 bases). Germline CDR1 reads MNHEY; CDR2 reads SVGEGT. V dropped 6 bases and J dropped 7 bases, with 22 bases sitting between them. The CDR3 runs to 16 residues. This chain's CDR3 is CASRGHVPVFKNEQFF. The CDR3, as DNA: TGTGCCAGCAGGGGACATGTCCCAGTTTTTAAAAATGAGCAGTTCTTC.

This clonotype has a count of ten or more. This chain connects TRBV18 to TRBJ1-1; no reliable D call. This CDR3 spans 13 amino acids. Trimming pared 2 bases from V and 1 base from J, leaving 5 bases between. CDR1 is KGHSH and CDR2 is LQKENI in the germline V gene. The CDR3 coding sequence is TGTGCCAGCTCACCAAGCCAGAACACTGAAGCTTTCTTT. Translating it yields CASSPSQNTEAFF.

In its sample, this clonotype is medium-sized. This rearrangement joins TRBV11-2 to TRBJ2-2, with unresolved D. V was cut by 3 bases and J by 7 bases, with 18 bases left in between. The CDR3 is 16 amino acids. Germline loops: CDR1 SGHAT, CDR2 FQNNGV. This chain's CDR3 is CASSFLPGRVGGELFF. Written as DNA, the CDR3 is TGTGCCAGCAGCTTCCTTCCTGGAAGGGTGGGCGGGGAGCTGTTTTTT. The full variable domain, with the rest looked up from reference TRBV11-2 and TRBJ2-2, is EAGVAQSPRYKIIEKRQSVAFWCNPISGHATLYWYQQILGQGPKLLIQFQNNGVVDDSQLPKDRFSAERLKGVDSTLKIQPAKLEDSAVYLCASSFLPGRVGGELFFGEGSRLTVL.

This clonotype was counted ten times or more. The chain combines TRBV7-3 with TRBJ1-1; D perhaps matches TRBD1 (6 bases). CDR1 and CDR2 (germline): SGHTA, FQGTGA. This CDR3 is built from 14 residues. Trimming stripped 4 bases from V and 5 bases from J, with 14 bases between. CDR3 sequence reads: CASSSTGIRTEAFF. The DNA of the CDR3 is TGTGCCAGCAGCTCAACAGGGATTCGGACTGAAGCTTTCTTT.

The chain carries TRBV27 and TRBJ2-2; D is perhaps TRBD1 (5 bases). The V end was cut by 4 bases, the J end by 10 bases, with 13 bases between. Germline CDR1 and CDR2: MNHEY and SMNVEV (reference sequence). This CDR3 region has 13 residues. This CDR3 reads CASSSGWTLELFF. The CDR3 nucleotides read TGTGCCAGCAGTTCAGGGTGGACCTTGGAGCTGTTTTTT.

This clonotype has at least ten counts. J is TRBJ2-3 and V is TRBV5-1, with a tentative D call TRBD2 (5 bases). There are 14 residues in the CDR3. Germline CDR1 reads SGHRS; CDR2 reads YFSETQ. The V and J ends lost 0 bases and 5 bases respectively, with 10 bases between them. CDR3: CASSLATEGDTQYF. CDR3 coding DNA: TGCGCCAGCAGCTTGGCCACTGAGGGAGATACGCAGTATTTT.

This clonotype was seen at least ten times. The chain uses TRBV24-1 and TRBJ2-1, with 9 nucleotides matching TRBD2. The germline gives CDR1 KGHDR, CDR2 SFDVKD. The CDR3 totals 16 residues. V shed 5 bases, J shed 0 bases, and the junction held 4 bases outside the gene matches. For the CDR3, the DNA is TGTGCCACCAGTGGCGGTAGCGGGAGCTCCTACAATGAGCAGTTCTTC. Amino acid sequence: CATSGGSGSSYNEQFF.

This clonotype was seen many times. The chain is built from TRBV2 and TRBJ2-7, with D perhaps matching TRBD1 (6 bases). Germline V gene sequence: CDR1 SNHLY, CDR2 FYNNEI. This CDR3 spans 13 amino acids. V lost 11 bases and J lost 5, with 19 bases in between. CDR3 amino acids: CALTGQGKHEQYF. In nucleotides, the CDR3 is TGTGCCCTCACCGGGCAGGGGAAACACGAGCAGTACTTC.

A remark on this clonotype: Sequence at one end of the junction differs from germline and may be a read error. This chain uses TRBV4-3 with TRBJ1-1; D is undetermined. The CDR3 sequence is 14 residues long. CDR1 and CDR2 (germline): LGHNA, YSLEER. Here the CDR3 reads CASSPWLSATESFF. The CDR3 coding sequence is TGCGCCAGTAGCCCATGGCTCTCAGCCACTGAATCTTTCTTT.

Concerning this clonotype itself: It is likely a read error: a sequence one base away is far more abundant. CDR3 residues: CAISDRGNYNEQFF. The CDR3 DNA is TGTGCCATCTCGGACAGGGGAAACTACAATGAGCAGTTCTTC. The rearrangement uses TRBV6-1 and TRBJ2-1; 9 nucleotides agree with TRBD1. Per germline, CDR1 MNHNS and CDR2 SASEGT. The length of the CDR3 is 14 residues. With V trimmed by 10 bases and J by 3 bases, 7 bases remained unmatched.

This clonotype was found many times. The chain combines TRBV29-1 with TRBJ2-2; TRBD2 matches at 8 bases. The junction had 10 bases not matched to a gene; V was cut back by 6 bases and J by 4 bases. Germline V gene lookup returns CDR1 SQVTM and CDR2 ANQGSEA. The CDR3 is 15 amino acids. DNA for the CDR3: TGCAGCGTGGGGTCAGCGGGAGTCGGCACCGGGGAGCTGTTTTTT. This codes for CSVGSAGVGTGELFF.

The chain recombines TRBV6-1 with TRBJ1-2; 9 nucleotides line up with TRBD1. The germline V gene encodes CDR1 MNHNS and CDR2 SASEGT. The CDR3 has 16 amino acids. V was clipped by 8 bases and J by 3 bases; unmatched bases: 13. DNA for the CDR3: TGTGCCAGCGGAGGTGGAGGGACAGGGAGGGACTATGGCTACACCTTC. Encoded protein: CASGGGGTGRDYGYTF.

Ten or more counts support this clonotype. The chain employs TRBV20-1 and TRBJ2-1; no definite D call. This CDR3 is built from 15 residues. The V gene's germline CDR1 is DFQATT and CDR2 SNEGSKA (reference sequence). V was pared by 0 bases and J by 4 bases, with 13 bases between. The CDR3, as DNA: TGCAGTGCTAGAGATGTGAGGAGCCAATACAATGAGCAGTTCTTC. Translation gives CSARDVRSQYNEQFF.

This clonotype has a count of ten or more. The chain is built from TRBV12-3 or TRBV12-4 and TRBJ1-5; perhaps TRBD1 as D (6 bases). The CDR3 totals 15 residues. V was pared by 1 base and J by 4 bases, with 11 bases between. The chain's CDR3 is CASSLGDTGNQPQHF. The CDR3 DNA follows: TGTGCCAGCAGTTTAGGGGACACGGGAAATCAGCCCCAGCATTTT.

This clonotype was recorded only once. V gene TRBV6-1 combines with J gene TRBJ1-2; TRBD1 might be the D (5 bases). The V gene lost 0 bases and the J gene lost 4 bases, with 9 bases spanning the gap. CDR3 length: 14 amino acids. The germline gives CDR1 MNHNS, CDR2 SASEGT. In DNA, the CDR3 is TGTGCCAGCAGTGAAGCGAGGGGACTCTATGGCTACACCTTC. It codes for CASSEARGLYGYTF.

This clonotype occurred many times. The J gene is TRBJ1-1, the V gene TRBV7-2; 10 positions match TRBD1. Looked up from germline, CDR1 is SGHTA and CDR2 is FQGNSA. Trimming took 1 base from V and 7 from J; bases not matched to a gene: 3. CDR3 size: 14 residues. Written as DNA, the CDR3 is TGTGCCAGCAGCTTAGAGGGGACAGGGGATGAAGCTTTCTTT. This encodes CASSLEGTGDEAFF. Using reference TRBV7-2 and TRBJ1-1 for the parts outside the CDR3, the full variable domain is GAGVSQSPSNKVTEKGKDVELRCDPISGHTALYWYRQSLGQGLEFLIYFQGNSAPDKSGLPSDRFSAERTGGSVSTLTIQRTQQEDSAVYLCASSLEGTGDEAFFGQGTRLTVV.

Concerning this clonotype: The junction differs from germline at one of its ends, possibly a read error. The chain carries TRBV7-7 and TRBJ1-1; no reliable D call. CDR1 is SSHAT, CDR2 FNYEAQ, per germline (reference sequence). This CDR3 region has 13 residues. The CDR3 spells CASSLNSDTEAFF. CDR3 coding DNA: TGTGCTAGCAGCTTAAACTCGGACACTGAAGCTTTCTTT.

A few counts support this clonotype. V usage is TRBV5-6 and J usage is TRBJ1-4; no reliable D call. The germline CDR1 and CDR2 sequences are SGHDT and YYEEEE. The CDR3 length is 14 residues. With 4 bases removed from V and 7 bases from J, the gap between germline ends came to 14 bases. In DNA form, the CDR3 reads TGTGCCAGCAGCCCCATGATGGATAGTGAAAAACTGTTTTTT. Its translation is CASSPMMDSEKLFF.

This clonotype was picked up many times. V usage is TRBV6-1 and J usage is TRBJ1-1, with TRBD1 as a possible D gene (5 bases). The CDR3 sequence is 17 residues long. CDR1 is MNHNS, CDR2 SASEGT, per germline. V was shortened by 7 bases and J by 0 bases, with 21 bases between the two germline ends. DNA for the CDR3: TGTGCCAGCATACGAGACAGAGATGCCTTAGTGAACACTGAAGCTTTCTTT. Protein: CASIRDRDALVNTEAFF.

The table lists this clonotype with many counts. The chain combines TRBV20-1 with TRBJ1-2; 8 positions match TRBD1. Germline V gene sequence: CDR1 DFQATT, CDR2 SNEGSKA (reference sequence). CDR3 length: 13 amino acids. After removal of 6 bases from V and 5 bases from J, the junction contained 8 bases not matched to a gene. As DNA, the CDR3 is TGCAGTGCACGGCAGGGGGCCGGGTATGGCTACACCTTC. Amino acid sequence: CSARQGAGYGYTF.

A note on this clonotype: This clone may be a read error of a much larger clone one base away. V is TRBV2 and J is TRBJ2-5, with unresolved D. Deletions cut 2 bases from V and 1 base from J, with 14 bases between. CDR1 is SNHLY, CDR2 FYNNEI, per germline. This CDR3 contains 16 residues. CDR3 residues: CASSEISGRSQETQYF. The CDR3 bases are TGTGCCAGCAGTGAAATCAGTGGCAGATCCCAAGAGACCCAGTACTTC.

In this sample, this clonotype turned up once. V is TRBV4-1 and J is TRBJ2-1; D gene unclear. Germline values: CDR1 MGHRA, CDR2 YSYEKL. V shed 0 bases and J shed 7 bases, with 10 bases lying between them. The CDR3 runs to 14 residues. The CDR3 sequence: CASSQELEKNEQFF. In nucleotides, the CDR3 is TGCGCCAGCAGCCAAGAACTCGAGAAAAATGAGCAGTTCTTC.